This TCR beta chain was identified during a study of T cells in Graves' hyperthyroidism and ophthalmopathy. General study points: Progression to ophthalmopathy was predicted a median of roughly seven months early. Also found in blood were most expanded thyroid clonotypes above 0.001.

The length of the CDR3 is 16 residues. The V end was cut by 2 bases, the J end by 2 bases, with 15 bases between. Germline-derived CDR1 and CDR2 are LNHDA and SQIVND (reference sequence). This clonotype occurred many times. What it recognizes is unknown. RNA transcripts yielded amplified TCR beta CDR3 regions. A set of HTBI primers served as the primers for a first-round RT-PCR of the TCR CDR3. TCRdb recomputed calls from the multiplex PCR reads with MiXCR, one row per CDR3 protein. The table shows more than 500,000 distinct CDR3 sequences, with 46% occurring only once. Exclusions: uncontrolled infection, other autoimmune disease, pregnancy, lactation. Each diagnosis was grounded in clinical symptoms, serum thyroxine and TRAb, thyroid ultrasound, and orbital computed tomography.

This receptor was taken from an adult woman with Graves' disease, either hyperthyroidism or ophthalmopathy (not recorded which). The specimen sequenced was peripheral blood or thyroid tissue (not recorded which). V is TRBV19 and J is TRBJ1-2; D might be TRBD1 (5 bases). CDR3 in DNA: TGTGCCAGTAGTATAAACGCAGGGTACGGGAACTATGGCTACACCTTC. Amino acid sequence: CASSINAGYGNYGYTF.